This entry is about one TCR beta chain. This sample stems from a study of T-cell reconstitution after alpha-beta-depleted transplantation in children. TCRbeta library construction was performed incorporating unique molecular identifiers. From the PCR reads, TCRdb called clonotypes with MiXCR, one entry per CDR3 protein. The sample contains hundreds of thousands of distinct CDR3 sequences, 8.5% to 10% of which appear only once. Germline CDR1 reads SGHAT; CDR2 reads FQNNGV. V lost 2 bases, J lost 1 base, and 15 bases lay in between. CDR3 length equals 18 residues. The sequences come from PBMCs from the stem cell graft donor, collected from the stem cell graft. J is TRBJ2-6 and V is TRBV11-2, with D unclear. This clonotype was obtained from a human donor who donated a stem cell graft to a child with acute lymphoblastic leukemia. The CDR3 spells CASSLRFRVISGANVLTF. Written as DNA, the CDR3 is TGTGCCAGCAGCTTAAGATTTCGGGTAATATCTGGGGCCAACGTCCTGACTTTC.